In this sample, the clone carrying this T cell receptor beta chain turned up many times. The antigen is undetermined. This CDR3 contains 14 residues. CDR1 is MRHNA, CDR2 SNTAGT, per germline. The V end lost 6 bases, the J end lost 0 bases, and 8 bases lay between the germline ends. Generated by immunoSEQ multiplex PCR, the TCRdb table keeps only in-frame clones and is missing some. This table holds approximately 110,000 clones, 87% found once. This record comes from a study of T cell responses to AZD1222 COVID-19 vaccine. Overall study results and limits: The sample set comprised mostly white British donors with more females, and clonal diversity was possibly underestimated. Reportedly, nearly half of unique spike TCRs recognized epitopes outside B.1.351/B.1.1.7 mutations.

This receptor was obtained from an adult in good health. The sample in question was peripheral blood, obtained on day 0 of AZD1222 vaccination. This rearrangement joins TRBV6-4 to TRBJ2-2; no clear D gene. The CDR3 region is CASSAGSNTGELFF. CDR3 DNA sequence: TGTGCCAGCAGCGCCGGGTCGAACACCGGGGAGCTGTTTTTT.